This TCR beta chain stems from a study of T cells after yellow fever vaccination. As for the study in general: For low cell numbers, libraries were made with SMART-Seq v4 Ultra Low Input. Overall study findings and caveats: Most clones from primary vaccination resurfaced after the booster (around 95% CD4, over 75% CD8). Clonotypes appearing in both CD4 and CD8 compartments existed, and their share was small.

TCR cDNA, made by 5'RACE template switching, carried an added universal primer site and UMIs. TCRdb re-called the 5' RACE reads with MiXCR, one entry per CDR3 protein. The sample carries 150,000 to 200,000 distinct CDR3 sequences, about 10% recorded once. A few counts support this clonotype. Its antigen is undetermined. CDR1 is MGHRA and CDR2 is YSYEKL in the germline V gene. Trimming pared 4 bases from V and 11 bases from J, leaving 17 bases between. The CDR3 runs to 13 residues. This chain connects TRBV4-1 to TRBJ1-1, with a tentative D call TRBD1 (5 bases). This receptor was identified in a man aged 18 to 29 who received the YFV17D yellow fever vaccine. Sequencing was performed on CD8+ T cells sorted from PBMCs, taken 15 days after the yellow fever booster vaccination. CDR3 bases: TGCGCCAGCAGCCCTAATTGGGGCCGTGAGGCTTTCTTT. The encoded protein is CASSPNWGREAFF.